This TCR beta chain was sequenced during a study of blood T cell repertoires in COVID-19. Study-wide background: Italy, Spain and the United States were the sources of the convalescent and acute COVID-19 samples. PBMCs, B-cell-depleted T cells, or T cells were the source of the cDNA or gDNA that made up the material.

Method: immunoSEQ multiplex PCR; TCRdb's copy keeps in-frame clones and lacks some. Here the sample spans roughly 190,000 clones, about nine tenths being singletons. Germline V gives CDR1 SGHTA, CDR2 FQGNSA. V was clipped by 1 base and J by 4 bases, with 10 bases between them. The CDR3 sequence is 15 residues long. This chain uses TRBV7-2 with TRBJ1-4, with TRBD1 as a possible D gene (6 bases). This TCR was sampled from a man aged 65 to 85 with acute or convalescent COVID-19. Sequenced material: peripheral blood. The CDR3 DNA is TGTGCCAGCAGCTTAGGGCAGGGGTTTAATGAAAAACTGTTTTTT. Translation: CASSLGQGFNEKLFF.